Listed below are T cell receptor beta chains from one sample, sequenced in a study of cytomegalovirus exposure and HLA in healthy donors. Profiled with immunoSEQ multiplex PCR; TCRdb holds only in-frame clones, not every one. The table lists 95,000 to 120,000 clones, roughly 84% of them singletons, with around 3.1% in the top ten. Sequenced material: PBMCs. These TCRs come from a woman aged 18 to 35 in good health and CMV-seronegative. CDR3s include the opening cysteine and the closing phenylalanine or tryptophan. D genes are given only for firm matches. Rows may omit the clone size; those that give it use once, few, many or a size class.

J	length	D	V	size	DNA	CDR3
TRBJ1-1	14	NA	TRBV9	NA	TGTGCCAGCAGACCCCAGGGAGGCAACACTGAAGCTTTCTTT	CASRPQGGNTEAFF
TRBJ1-1	15	NA	TRBV30	NA	TGTGCCTGGAGTTTCGGGGGGCGGTGGAACACTGAAGCTTTCTTT	CAWSFGGRWNTEAFF
TRBJ2-1	13	NA	TRBV7-9	NA	TGTGCCAGCAGCCTATCGACTAGGGGTGAGCAGTTCTTC	CASSLSTRGEQFF
TRBJ2-2	13	NA	TRBV30	few	TGTGCCTGGAGCTTCAGGGTTACCGGGGAGCTGTTTTTT	CAWSFRVTGELFF
TRBJ1-6	14	NA	TRBV10-1	NA	TGCGCCAGCAGTGATGGGAGGTCGTCTTCACCCCTCCACTTT	CASSDGRSSSPLHF
TRBJ2-7	13	NA	TRBV29-1	NA	TGCAGCGTTGTACGGGAGAGCTCCTACGAGCAGTACTTC	CSVVRESSYEQYF
TRBJ1-2	18	NA	TRBV4-2	few	TGTGCCAGCAGCCAAGAGCCACGAGGACCAGGGATACCCTATGGCTACACCTTC	CASSQEPRGPGIPYGYTF
TRBJ2-7	14	NA	TRBV19	NA	TGTGCCAGTAGTATAGTGGCGGGTACCTACGAGCAGTACTTC	CASSIVAGTYEQYF
TRBJ2-1	15	TRBD2	TRBV30	NA	TGTGCCTGGAGGGGAATAGCGGGGGAGGTCAATGAGCAGTTCTTC	CAWRGIAGEVNEQFF
TRBJ2-1	12	TRBD1	TRBV27	NA	TGTGCCAGTTGGGACAGGGGGAATGAGCAGTTCTTC	CASWDRGNEQFF
TRBJ2-1	14	NA	TRBV11-2	NA	TGTGCCAGCAGCTTTCTAAATTCAGGCGATGAGCAGTTCTTC	CASSFLNSGDEQFF
TRBJ2-6	12	NA	TRBV30	once	TGTGGGCTCCAATCTGGGGCCAACGTCCTGACTTTC	CGLQSGANVLTF
TRBJ1-2	13	NA	TRBV2	NA	TGTGCCAGCAGCGTACAGGCTAACTATGGCTACACCTTC	CASSVQANYGYTF
TRBJ2-7	13	NA	TRBV30	NA	TGTGCCTGGAGGGAAGGGGGTGCCTACGAGCAGTACTTC	CAWREGGAYEQYF
TRBJ2-1	15	NA	TRBV27	NA	TGTGCCAGCTCCCATACGGTTAGTGACTACAATGAGCAGTTCTTC	CASSHTVSDYNEQFF
TRBJ1-1	13	TRBD1	TRBV30	NA	TGTGCCTGGGCACAGGGGTTTGACACTGAAGCTTTCTTT	CAWAQGFDTEAFF
TRBJ2-5	13	NA	TRBV4-1	NA	TGCGCCAGCAGCCTGTCGGGGTTGGAGACCCAGTACTTC	CASSLSGLETQYF
TRBJ1-2	13	NA	TRBV6-1	NA	TGTGCCAGCAGACGGGACTGGAGGGATGGCTACACCTTC	CASRRDWRDGYTF
TRBJ1-1	14	NA	TRBV7-2	NA	TGTGCCAGCAGCCTTTACGGACTCCCCCTCGGAGCTTTCTTT	CASSLYGLPLGAFF
TRBJ2-6	16	NA	TRBV7-2	NA	TGTGCCAGCAGCCCCTGGGGACTCTCTGGGGCCAACGTCCTGACTTTC	CASSPWGLSGANVLTF
TRBJ2-2	15	NA	TRBV27	NA	TGTGCCAGCAGTTTAGACAGGTCCTACACCGGGGAGCTGTTTTTT	CASSLDRSYTGELFF
TRBJ2-1	12	NA	TRBV7-3	NA	TGTGCCAGCAGCTTAACTAGCAATGAGCAGTTCTTC	CASSLTSNEQFF
TRBJ1-5	12	NA	TRBV29-1	NA	TGCAGCGTTGGGGGGCAGAATCAGCCCCAGCATTTT	CSVGGQNQPQHF
TRBJ1-5	13	NA	TRBV30	NA	TGTGCCTTTCGGGACACCTCGGGACAGCCCCAGCATTTT	CAFRDTSGQPQHF